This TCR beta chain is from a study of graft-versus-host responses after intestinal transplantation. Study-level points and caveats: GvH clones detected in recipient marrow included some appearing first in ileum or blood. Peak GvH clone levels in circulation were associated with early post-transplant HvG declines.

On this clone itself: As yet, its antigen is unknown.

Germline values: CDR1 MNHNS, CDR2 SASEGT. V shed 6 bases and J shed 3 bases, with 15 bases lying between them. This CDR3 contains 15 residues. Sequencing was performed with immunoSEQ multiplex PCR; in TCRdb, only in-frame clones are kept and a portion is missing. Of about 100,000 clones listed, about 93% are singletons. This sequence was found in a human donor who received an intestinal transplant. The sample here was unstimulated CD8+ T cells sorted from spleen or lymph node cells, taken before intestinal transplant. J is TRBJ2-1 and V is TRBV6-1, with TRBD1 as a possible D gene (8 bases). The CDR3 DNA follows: TGTGCCAGCAGCGGAACAGGGGGGGTCTACAATGAGCAGTTCTTC. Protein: CASSGTGGVYNEQFF.